The 8 T cell receptor beta chains given below trace back to one sample, sequenced in a study of blood T cell repertoires in COVID-19 (dated by TCRdb to 2019 to 2021). Preparation of the library involved the immunoSEQ multiplex PCR assay. Drawn from immuneACCESS, this table holds only the in-frame rearrangements with V and J called that TCRdb kept. Clones are partly lost; checked studies trace under half to an unresolved V gene and leave the rest unexplained. This sample comprises 300,000 or so clones, approximately 90% of them detected only once. 3.7% of the sample rests with the top ten. Sequences were obtained from peripheral blood. These receptors were taken from a woman aged 40 to 50 with acute or convalescent COVID-19.

The chain carries TRBV6-1 and TRBJ1-5, with a possible D match to TRBD1 (6 bases). The germline V and J ends were trimmed by 1 base and 7 bases, with 14 bases remaining between them. This CDR3 region has 15 residues. Looked up from germline, CDR1 is MNHNS and CDR2 is SASEGT. CDR3 nucleotide sequence: TGTGCCAGCAGTGAAGTTGGGGGCGCCGGACAGCCCCAGCATTTT. This codes for CASSEVGGAGQPQHF.

This chain uses TRBV5-5 with TRBJ2-3; D unresolved. The CDR3 contains 12 residues. Germline V gives CDR1 SGHKS, CDR2 YYEKEE (reference sequence). Trimming left V 5 bases short and J 5 bases short, with 9 bases between. CDR3 DNA sequence: TGTGCCAGCAGTGACATCCGAGATACGCAGTATTTT. This codes for CASSDIRDTQYF.

The CDR3 loop reads CASSPQPNTNYGYTF. CDR3 DNA: TGTGCCAGCAGCCCACAGCCAAACACTAACTATGGCTACACCTTC. This sequence joins TRBV7-3 and TRBJ1-2; D ambiguous. The CDR3 is made up of 15 amino acids. CDR1 is SGHTA and CDR2 is FQGTGA in the germline V gene. V was shortened by 5 bases and J by 0 bases, with 13 bases between the two germline ends.

This clone was observed many times. The chain joins TRBV21-1 to TRBJ2-7; no DNA check was done on the table's D call, TRBD2. TRBV21-1 has pseudogene status. This CDR3 region has 12 residues. The CDR3 region is CASSNSSYEQYV. In DNA, the CDR3 is TGTGCCAGCAGCAATTCTTCCTACGAGCAGTACGTC.

The genes are TRBV7-9 and TRBJ2-3, with D hard to call. The CDR3 spans 14 residues. With 3 bases removed from V and 0 bases from J, the gap between germline ends came to 7 bases. Germline assignment: CDR1 SEHNR and CDR2 FQNEAQ (reference sequence). DNA of the CDR3: TGTGCCAGCAGCTTGGCTTCTAGCACAGATACGCAGTATTTT. Encoded protein: CASSLASSTDTQYF. The full variable domain, completed using reference TRBV7-9 and TRBJ2-3, is DTGVSQNPRHKITKRGQNVTFRCDPISEHNRLYWYRQTLGQGPEFLTYFQNEAQLEKSRLLSDRFSAERPKGSFSTLEIQRTEQGDSAMYLCASSLASSTDTQYFGPGTRLTVL.

The V and J genes are TRBV2 and TRBJ1-2, with D perhaps matching TRBD1 (5 bases). The V gene's germline CDR1 is SNHLY and CDR2 FYNNEI. Trimming took off 7 bases at V and 6 bases at J, with 15 bases between the two ends. The CDR3 is 13 amino acids. The CDR3 spells CASKGTGEHGYTF. The CDR3 bases are TGTGCCAGCAAAGGGACGGGGGAACATGGCTACACCTTC.

The rearrangement links TRBV5-1 to TRBJ2-6, with unresolved D. This CDR3 contains 15 residues. Germline V gene data show CDR1 as SGHRS and CDR2 as YFSETQ. V gave up 4 bases and J gave up 0 bases, with 8 bases separating them. In nucleotides, the CDR3 is TGCGCCAGCAGCGGCAGTGTCTCTGGGGCCAACGTCCTGACTTTC. This encodes CASSGSVSGANVLTF.

The CDR3 loop reads CASTHNPQQRGRPEDTQYF. CDR3 coding DNA: TGTGCCAGCACCCACAACCCCCAACAGCGGGGGCGACCGGAAGATACGCAGTATTTT. The V gene is TRBV7-3, the J gene TRBJ2-3; TRBD2 agrees at 8 bases. V shed 7 bases, J shed 5 bases, and the junction held 23 bases outside the gene matches. Per germline, CDR1 SGHTA and CDR2 FQGTGA. The CDR3 totals 19 residues.